Listed below are T cell receptor beta chains from one sample, sequenced in a study of HIV-infected patients and healthy controls. TCRdb re-derived calls from the 5' RACE reads in MiXCR, one entry per CDR3 protein. The sample has 15,000 to 18,000 distinct CDR3 sequences, 6.5% to 7.5% seen once. The source material was blood. Receptors were obtained from an adult in good health. Both conserved end residues are part of each CDR3. The D gene is left open where the match is weak. Clone size appears in some rows only: once, few, many, or a class for an expanded clone.

j_gene | d_gene | abundance | v_gene | CDR3aa | CDR3nt
TRBJ2-3 | NA | many | TRBV7-3 | CASSASFDDTQYF | TGTGCCAGCAGCGCCAGCTTCGACGATACGCAGTATTTT
TRBJ1-3 | NA | medium-sized | TRBV29-1 | CSVEDSGKGGNTIYF | TGCAGCGTTGAAGATTCGGGGAAGGGCGGAAACACCATATATTTT
TRBJ2-3 | NA | many | TRBV7-8 | CASRGTDTQYF | TGTGCCAGCAGAGGGACAGATACGCAGTATTTT
TRBJ2-1 | NA | many | TRBV14 | CASSQVQSTYNEQFF | TGTGCCAGCAGCCAAGTACAGAGCACCTACAATGAGCAGTTCTTC
TRBJ2-5 | NA | many | TRBV6-2/TRBV6-3 | CASSYSRMEVETQYF | TGTGCCAGCAGTTACTCCAGGATGGAGGTTGAGACCCAGTACTTC
TRBJ2-1 | TRBD2 | many | TRBV20-1 | CSAGTSGRYNEQFF | TGCAGTGCTGGGACTAGCGGGCGCTACAATGAGCAGTTCTTC
TRBJ1-1 | NA | many | TRBV7-2 | CASSSQGQPNTEAFF | TGTGCCAGCAGCTCTCAAGGACAGCCAAACACTGAAGCTTTCTTT
TRBJ2-1 | NA | many | TRBV7-9 | CASSWGPGRRNEQFF | TGTGCCAGCAGCTGGGGACCCGGGAGAAGGAATGAGCAGTTCTTC
TRBJ2-7 | TRBD1 | many | TRBV12-3/TRBV12-4 | CASSRQGYTYEQYF | TGTGCCAGCAGCCGACAGGGTTACACCTACGAGCAGTACTTC
TRBJ2-7 | NA | medium-sized | TRBV5-6 | CASSFGSSKARDEQYF | TGTGCCAGCAGCTTCGGGAGCTCAAAGGCCCGGGACGAGCAGTACTTC
TRBJ2-7 | TRBD1 | NA | TRBV20-1 | CSARPGDRAYEQYF | TGCAGTGCTAGACCGGGGGACAGGGCCTACGAGCAGTACTTC
TRBJ2-7 | TRBD1 | many | TRBV7-9 | CASSLPGQGTYEQYF | TGTGCCAGCAGCCTCCCGGGACAGGGCACCTACGAGCAGTACTTC
TRBJ2-6 | TRBD2 | many | TRBV7-3 | CASSYEPGTSRSPGANVLTF | TGTGCCAGCAGCTACGAGCCCGGGACTAGTCGATCGCCTGGGGCCAACGTCCTGACTTTC
TRBJ1-5 | NA | many | TRBV4-1 | CASSQDPAGTQPQHF | TGCGCCAGCAGCCAAGACCCCGCAGGGACTCAGCCCCAGCATTTT
TRBJ2-2 | NA | many | TRBV14 | CASSQTGTGELFF | TGTGCCAGCAGCCAAACTGGTACCGGGGAGCTGTTTTTT
TRBJ1-1 | NA | medium-sized | TRBV19 | CATRGNTEAFF | TGTGCCACCCGGGGAAACACTGAAGCTTTCTTT
TRBJ2-1 | TRBD2 | NA | TRBV24-1 | CATSDSGTSGRWTYNEQFF | TGTGCCACCAGTGATTCTGGGACTAGCGGGAGGTGGACCTACAATGAGCAGTTCTTC
TRBJ2-7 | TRBD2 | medium-sized | TRBV19 | CASSISTSGSYEQYF | TGTGCCAGTAGTATTTCCACTAGCGGGAGTTACGAGCAGTACTTC
TRBJ1-3 | TRBD1 | many | TRBV12-5 | CASGPDRANTIYF | TGTGCTAGTGGTCCAGACAGGGCTAACACCATATATTTT
TRBJ2-3 | TRBD2 | many | TRBV7-2 | CASSLFGREDTQYF | TGTGCCAGCAGCTTATTCGGGCGGGAGGATACGCAGTATTTT
TRBJ2-7 | NA | medium-sized | TRBV7-2 | CASSLARVAYEQYF | TGTGCCAGCAGCTTAGCTCGGGTAGCCTACGAGCAGTACTTC
TRBJ2-6 | NA | medium-sized | TRBV20-1 | CSAREGFRANVLTF | TGCAGTGCTAGAGAGGGGTTCAGGGCCAACGTCCTGACTTTC
TRBJ1-5 | TRBD1 | many | TRBV10-3 | CAISEPLGTDAGSNQPQHF | TGTGCCATCAGTGAGCCCCTTGGGACAGACGCGGGTAGCAATCAGCCCCAGCATTTT
TRBJ2-3 | NA | many | TRBV30 | CAWSEGFSTDTQYF | TGTGCCTGGAGTGAAGGGTTTAGCACAGATACGCAGTATTTT
TRBJ2-4 | TRBD1 | few | TRBV7-3 | CASSPAPPGQGGHTGKNIQYF | TGTGCCAGCAGCCCTGCTCCACCGGGACAGGGTGGGCACACGGGCAAAAACATTCAGTACTTC
TRBJ2-3 | NA | many | TRBV7-9 | CASSLAVGGPDTQYF | TGTGCCAGCAGCTTAGCTGTGGGGGGCCCAGATACGCAGTATTTT
TRBJ2-1 | NA | many | TRBV5-6 | CASSTLNSYNEQFF | TGTGCCAGCAGCACTTTGAACTCCTACAATGAGCAGTTCTTC
TRBJ1-6 | NA | many | TRBV19 | CASSKSEALGSALHF | TGTGCCAGTAGTAAGTCGGAGGCCCTCGGTTCGGCCCTCCACTTT
TRBJ2-1 | TRBD2 | many | TRBV7-3 | CASSGSGGTYNEQFF | TGTGCCAGCAGCGGGAGCGGGGGAACCTACAATGAGCAGTTCTTC
TRBJ2-5 | NA | medium-sized | TRBV12-3/TRBV12-4 | CASKWQQETQYF | TGTGCCAGCAAGTGGCAGCAAGAGACCCAGTACTTC
TRBJ2-3 | TRBD2 | many | TRBV5-1 | CATRDYRTDTQYF | TGCGCCACACGGGACTACCGCACAGATACGCAGTATTTT
TRBJ1-1 | NA | many | TRBV6-2/TRBV6-3 | CASSPGNTEAFF | TGTGCCAGCAGCCCGGGGAACACTGAAGCTTTCTTT
TRBJ1-6 | NA | many | TRBV28 | CASSSPTSPLHF | TGTGCCAGCAGTTCCCCCACTTCACCCCTCCACTTT
TRBJ1-4 | TRBD1 | many | TRBV20-1 | CSARRLGQYVF | TGCAGTGCTAGGAGATTGGGACAGTATGTTTTT
TRBJ2-1 | TRBD2 | many | TRBV20-1 | CSALGLAGGASVYNEQFF | TGCAGTGCTCTGGGACTAGCGGGAGGGGCATCAGTCTACAATGAGCAGTTCTTC
TRBJ2-7 | TRBD2 | many | TRBV12-3/TRBV12-4 | CASRSGLAPYEQYF | TGTGCCAGCAGGTCGGGACTAGCTCCCTACGAGCAGTACTTC
TRBJ2-3 | NA | medium-sized | TRBV5-1 | CASSAGPTTDTQYF | TGCGCCAGCAGCGCCGGACCTACCACAGATACGCAGTATTTT
TRBJ1-2 | NA | many | TRBV27 | CASSLTGSGYGYTF | TGTGCCAGCAGTTTAACAGGGTCGGGCTATGGCTACACCTTC
TRBJ1-3 | NA | many | TRBV30 | CAWIRGPNSGNTIYF | TGTGCCTGGATACGGGGACCGAACTCTGGAAACACCATATATTTT
TRBJ1-1 | NA | many | TRBV29-1 | CSVDTGFTEAFF | TGCAGCGTTGACACAGGGTTCACTGAAGCTTTCTTT
TRBJ1-1 | NA | many | TRBV20-1 | CSARGQAEAFF | TGCAGTGCCCGGGGGCAGGCGGAAGCTTTCTTT
TRBJ2-5 | NA | many | TRBV29-1 | CSVDGLLVPLETQYF | TGCAGCGTTGACGGGCTCCTAGTTCCCTTAGAGACCCAGTACTTC
TRBJ2-7 | TRBD1 | many | TRBV5-5 | CASSPTGVSYEQYF | TGTGCCAGCAGCCCAACAGGGGTGAGCTACGAGCAGTACTTC
TRBJ1-1 | NA | many | TRBV19 | CASKGGGRGTEAFF | TGTGCCAGTAAGGGGGGGGGGCGAGGCACTGAAGCTTTCTTT
TRBJ2-5 | NA | many | TRBV6-6 | CATTPGHQSLETQYF | TGTGCCACTACCCCGGGACACCAAAGCCTGGAGACCCAGTACTTC
TRBJ1-1 | NA | many | TRBV4-3 | CASSQDLRGGAFF | TGCGCCAGCAGCCAAGATCTCCGTGGGGGGGCTTTCTTT
TRBJ2-1 | TRBD1 | many | TRBV7-9 | CASSRTGSSYNEQFF | TGTGCCAGCAGCCGGACAGGGTCTTCCTACAATGAGCAGTTCTTC
TRBJ2-1 | TRBD1 | many | TRBV5-1 | CASSFGTGNYNEQFF | TGCGCCAGCAGCTTTGGGACAGGGAATTACAATGAGCAGTTCTTC
TRBJ2-1 | NA | NA | TRBV6-5 | CASSYGERHEQFF | TGTGCCAGCAGTTACGGGGAGCGGCATGAGCAGTTCTTC
TRBJ1-2 | NA | NA | TRBV16 | CASSHGDSYGYTF | TGTGCCAGCAGCCACGGGGATTCCTATGGCTACACCTTC
TRBJ2-7 | NA | medium-sized | TRBV4-2 | CASSQDQGAEQYF | TGTGCCAGCAGCCAAGATCAGGGAGCCGAGCAGTACTTC
TRBJ1-5 | NA | NA | TRBV27 | CASSPLDTQGTNQPQHF | TGTGCCAGCAGTCCACTCGACACACAGGGTACCAATCAGCCCCAGCATTTT
TRBJ2-1 | NA | NA | TRBV28 | CASSLHSRIHEQFF | TGTGCCAGCAGCTTACATTCGCGTATACATGAGCAGTTCTTC
TRBJ2-5 | TRBD2 | many | TRBV9 | CASSPTSGSIETQYF | TGTGCCAGCAGTCCTACTAGCGGGAGTATCGAGACCCAGTACTTC